Included here is one TCR beta chain sequence, with context. Its antigen remains unidentified. The data derive from a study of graft-versus-host responses after intestinal transplantation. About the research overall: Multivisceral, liver-intestinal, or isolated intestinal grafts were transplanted into recipients. For two to four years after anti-thymocyte globulin induction, all recipients took tacrolimus and steroids. Study-level findings and limits: An association linked early post-transplant HvG declines with peak circulating GvH clone levels. GvH clones were identified in recipient marrow, with some first appearing in ileum or blood.

Repertoires were generated with immunoSEQ multiplex PCR, while TCRdb's copy carries only in-frame clones and drops some. The sample lists tens of thousands of clones; 70% to 90% were seen once. The length of the CDR3 is 15 residues. Trimming took off 4 bases at V and 0 bases at J, with 12 bases between the two ends. Per germline, CDR1 SEHNR and CDR2 FQNEAQ (reference sequence). The chain combines TRBV7-9 with TRBJ1-2; D might be TRBD1 (6 bases). This TCR was sampled from a human patient who received an intestinal transplant, so some T cells may come from the graft donor. This sample comprised PBMCs, obtained 26 days after transplant. CDR3: CASSYTGLPNYGYTF. DNA for the CDR3: TGTGCCAGCAGCTATACAGGGTTACCTAACTATGGCTACACCTTC.